Described below is a single T cell receptor (beta chain) sequence and its context. Treatment reported: around 19 received Ad26.COV2.S at low or high dose, single or two shots; about 5 received placebo; per-sample allocation not given. Each sample was drawn 63 days after the first injection (of vaccine or placebo). These data come from a study of Ad26.COV2.S vaccination and SARS-CoV-2 variants. Here immunoSEQ multiplex PCR was the method, and the copy in TCRdb shows in-frame clones only, minus some. The sample includes about 680,000 clones, more than 80% of them seen just once. Germline V CDR1 and CDR2: WNHNN, SYGVQD (reference sequence). CDR3 length: 13 amino acids. The V gene lost 6 bases and the J gene lost 5 bases, with 11 bases spanning the gap.

The chain couples TRBV10-1 to TRBJ2-1, with D perhaps being TRBD1 or TRBD2 (5 bases each). The source material was peripheral blood, sampled in a trial of Ad26.COV2.S vaccine versus placebo. The TCR comes from a person between 18 and 60 years old who received the Ad26.COV2.S COVID-19 vaccine or a placebo. The CDR3 DNA reads TGCGCCAGCAGGAGGGACGGGAACAATGAGCAGTTCTTC. Protein product: CASRRDGNNEQFF.